Listed here are 19 T cell receptor beta chains from one sample, sequenced in a study of cytomegalovirus exposure and HLA in healthy donors. Primers: 60 Vbeta forward and 13 Jbeta reverse. Sequencing was performed with immunoSEQ multiplex PCR; in TCRdb, only in-frame clones are kept and a portion is missing. The profile shows under 200,000 clones, around 80% of them singletons. Sequencing input: PBMCs. These receptors were obtained from a woman aged 40 to 50 in good health and CMV-seronegative.

This CDR3 is CASSQGTIDTQYF. In nucleotides, the CDR3 is TGTGCCAGCAGCCAAGGGACTATAGATACGCAGTATTTT. The V and J genes are TRBV5-8 and TRBJ2-3; 7 bases line up with TRBD2. The germline CDR1 and CDR2 sequences are SGHTS and YDEGEE. CDR3 length: 13 residues. V trimming: 4 bases; J trimming: 5 bases; junction bases outside the gene matches: 4.

J is TRBJ2-7 and V is TRBV10-1, with 7 bases fitting TRBD2. Trimming took 1 base from V and 0 from J; bases not matched to a gene: 3. This CDR3 comprises 15 residues. Germline values: CDR1 WNHNN, CDR2 SYGVQD (reference sequence). This chain's CDR3 is CASSELGGSSYEQYF. CDR3 nucleotide sequence: TGCGCCAGCAGTGAGTTGGGGGGGAGCTCCTACGAGCAGTACTTC.

V usage is TRBV6-5 and J usage is TRBJ1-2, with D perhaps matching TRBD1 (6 bases). Germline CDR1 reads MNHEY; CDR2 reads SVGAGI. The CDR3 length is 14 residues. With 6 bases removed from V and 7 bases from J, the gap between germline ends came to 18 bases. The CDR3 region is CASRPPGQLFGYTF. The CDR3 nucleotides are TGTGCCAGCAGACCTCCGGGACAATTATTTGGCTACACCTTC.

The V and J genes are TRBV27 and TRBJ1-5; the D gene is possibly TRBD1 (5 bases). Trimming took 5 bases from V and 6 from J, leaving 17 bases between them. The CDR3 is 15 residues long. Germline V gene data show CDR1 as MNHEY and CDR2 as SMNVEV (reference sequence). The CDR3 region has the DNA TGTGCCAGCAGTAAAATAGGGGTCTCGGGTCAGCCCCAGCATTTT. It encodes CASSKIGVSGQPQHF.

The gene calls are TRBV29-1 and TRBJ1-2, with TRBD1 as a possible D gene (5 bases). There are 14 residues in the CDR3. The germline V and J ends were trimmed by 6 bases and 3 bases, with 17 bases remaining between them. CDR1 is SQVTM and CDR2 is ANQGSEA in the germline V gene. CDR3 loop: CSVLGGVSYYGYTF. In DNA, the CDR3 is TGCAGCGTCCTCGGGGGGGTTTCGTACTATGGCTACACCTTC.

The chain combines TRBV27 with TRBJ1-5; possible D gene TRBD1, 6 bases. Germline V gene data show CDR1 as MNHEY and CDR2 as SMNVEV (reference sequence). V lost 2 bases and J lost 1, with 9 bases in between. CDR3 size: 15 residues. CDR3 residues: CASSLEGGSNQPQHF. CDR3 sequence (DNA): TGTGCCAGCAGTTTAGAGGGGGGGAGCAATCAGCCCCAGCATTTT.

The chain is built from TRBV7-2 and TRBJ2-7, with 7 nucleotides matching TRBD1. Germline V gene lookup returns CDR1 SGHTA and CDR2 FQGNSA. Trimming removed 5 bases from V and 2 bases from J; junction bases left unmatched: 9. The CDR3 extends over 15 amino acids. The CDR3 protein is CASSRGRGTAYEQYF. CDR3 sequence (DNA): TGTGCCAGCAGCCGTGGACGTGGGACAGCCTACGAGCAGTACTTC.

The chain recombines TRBV19 with TRBJ2-1; D is unclear. Germline CDR1 and CDR2: LNHDA and SQIVND (reference sequence). The CDR3 runs to 15 residues. Between the trimmed V and J ends, which lost 3 bases and 2 bases, there was a span of 11 bases. CDR3 sequence: CASSMSVTAYNEQFF. The DNA for the CDR3 is TGTGCCAGTAGTATGAGTGTTACCGCCTACAATGAGCAGTTCTTC.

This clone has just one count. This chain uses TRBV27 with TRBJ2-5, with TRBD1 matching over 8 bases. Gene TRBJ2-7 matches the end of the DNA better, so the J call may be wrong. The CDR3 is 13 amino acids. Germline values: CDR1 MNHEY, CDR2 SMNVEV (reference sequence). As DNA, the CDR3 is TGTGCCAGCAGTTTTAACAGGGGGGACGAGCAGTACTTC. It codes for CASSFNRGDEQYF.

The rearrangement joins TRBV5-8 to TRBJ2-3; maybe TRBD2 (5 bases). CDR1 is SGHTS, CDR2 YDEGEE, per germline. Trimming removed 0 bases from V and 0 bases from J, with 8 bases in between. The CDR3 totals 15 residues. The CDR3 region has the DNA TGTGCCAGCAGCTTGGGGAGGTCTAGCACAGATACGCAGTATTTT. Translation: CASSLGRSSTDTQYF.

The chain joins TRBV5-6 to TRBJ2-5; TRBD2 matches at 8 bases. The J call is uncertain, as TRBJ2-7 better fits the DNA end. CDR3 length equals 13 residues. Germline V gene sequence: CDR1 SGHDT, CDR2 YYEEEE. In DNA form, the CDR3 reads TGTGCCAGCAGCTCCGCGGGGGGTTACGAGCAGTACTTC. Protein product: CASSSAGGYEQYF.

This clone was counted only a few times. The V and J genes are TRBV30 and TRBJ2-1; D possibly corresponds to TRBD2 (5 bases). The V end was cut by 5 bases, the J end by 4 bases, with 12 bases between. The CDR3 has 13 amino acids. Germline V lookup: CDR1 GTSNPN, CDR2 SVGIG (reference sequence). Here the CDR3 DNA reads TGTGCCTGGGAAGAGGGTGGATACAATGAGCAGTTCTTC. It is translated as CAWEEGGYNEQFF.

This clone was recorded only once. The V and J genes are TRBV4-3 and TRBJ2-1; 10 nucleotides match TRBD1. After removal of 1 base from V and 8 bases from J, the junction contained 20 bases not matched to a gene. The germline CDR1 and CDR2 sequences are LGHNA and YSLEER. The CDR3 is 20 residues long. The CDR3 bases are TGCGCCAGCAGCCAAGGGACCGGACAGGGGGAAGGCGGGAGGACCGATGAGCAGTTCTTC. This gives the protein CASSQGTGQGEGGRTDEQFF.

The gene calls are TRBV19 and TRBJ2-2, with a possible D match to TRBD2 (5 bases). The V end was cut by 5 bases, the J end by 7 bases, with 14 bases between. This CDR3 has 14 amino acids. Germline CDR1 is LNHDA and CDR2 is SQIVND (reference sequence). CDR3 in amino acids: CASSPARGFGELFF. The CDR3 bases are TGTGCCAGTAGTCCGGCGCGAGGGTTCGGGGAGCTGTTTTTT.

The chain has TRBV19 and TRBJ2-1, with TRBD2 matching 10 bases. Trimming cost V 5 bases and J 6 bases; bases outside gene matches: 7. The CDR3 consists of 15 residues. The germline V gene encodes CDR1 LNHDA and CDR2 SQIVND (reference sequence). The CDR3 here is CASSPGLADTNEQFF. CDR3 nucleotides: TGTGCCAGTAGTCCCGGACTAGCGGATACCAATGAGCAGTTCTTC.

J is TRBJ2-5 and V is TRBV18; 12 bases are a match to TRBD2. Germline values: CDR1 KGHSH, CDR2 LQKENI. The CDR3 is made up of 16 amino acids. With V trimmed by 0 bases and J by 7 bases, 6 bases remained unmatched. CDR3 region: CASSPPTTSGSGTQYF. As DNA, the CDR3 is TGTGCCAGCTCACCACCCACGACTAGCGGGAGTGGGACCCAGTACTTC.

This clone was recorded a few times. The CDR3 here is CAGPYYEQYF. Here the CDR3 DNA reads TGTGCCGGGCCGTACTACGAGCAGTACTTC. This chain uses TRBV27 with TRBJ2-7; no definite D call. The V gene's germline CDR1 is MNHEY and CDR2 SMNVEV (reference sequence). The CDR3 loop spans 10 amino acids. Trimming removed 11 bases from V and 3 bases from J, with 8 bases in between.

In this sample, this clone turned up once. The CDR3 is CASSFGQGLETQYF. The DNA for the CDR3 is TGTGCCAGCAGTTTTGGACAGGGCTTAGAGACCCAGTACTTC. This rearrangement joins TRBV6-5 to TRBJ2-5; 8 bases agree with TRBD1. J was trimmed by 4 bases and V by 4 bases; bases with no gene match: 5. Germline V lookup: CDR1 MNHEY, CDR2 SVGAGI. This CDR3 comprises 14 residues.

The J gene is TRBJ2-2, the V gene TRBV5-4; D uncertain. From germline, CDR1 is SGHNT and CDR2 YYREEE (reference sequence). The CDR3 is 15 amino acids. Trimming left V 0 bases short and J 2 bases short, with 8 bases between. In DNA form, the CDR3 reads TGTGCCAGCAGCTTGGACAGACCCAACACCGGGGAGCTGTTTTTT. Its protein product is CASSLDRPNTGELFF.